The sequence of this T cell receptor (beta chain) was determined in a study of T cells in Graves' hyperthyroidism and ophthalmopathy. Using RNA transcripts as the source, TCR beta CDR3 regions were amplified. The HTBI primer set served for first-round RT-PCR of the TCR CDR3. TCRdb re-analysed the multiplex PCR reads in MiXCR, keeping a single row per CDR3 protein. Here the sample spans about 610,000 distinct CDR3 sequences, around 15% being singletons. This clonotype was seen many times. The sequencing sample was made of blood. This receptor was taken from a woman in her thirties or forties with Graves' ophthalmopathy.

The CDR3 coding sequence is TGCAGTGCTAGCCCGACTAGCGGGAGGTACAATGAGCAGTTCTTC. Its protein product is CSASPTSGRYNEQFF. The chain joins TRBV20-1 to TRBJ2-1, with TRBD2 identical over 13 bases. CDR3 length: 15 residues. CDR1 is DFQATT, CDR2 SNEGSKA, per germline (reference sequence). V lost 3 bases and J lost 4; bases outside the gene matches: 3.